The next 2 T cell receptor beta chains were all read from a single sample in a study of early T cells in non-severe SARS-CoV-2 infection (dated by TCRdb to the early 2020s). The library came from 5' RACE. The instrument was a NextSeq 500. TCRdb ran its own pipeline on the public reads, namely fastp trimming at Q25 and MiXCR clone calling, and kept in-frame beta chains. Each CDR3 protein appears once, grouped with its most common genes and DNA. This sample is represented by more than 75,000 distinct CDR3 sequences; roughly 13% of them were singletons. The ten biggest clones cover around 6% of the sample. Sequenced material: whole blood. The receptors come from an adult who was a healthcare worker with PCR-confirmed SARS-CoV-2 infection or an uninfected control (not recorded which).

V gene TRBV12-3 or TRBV12-4 combines with J gene TRBJ2-2, with 8 bases matching TRBD1. Losses at the gene ends were 3 bases for V and 6 bases for J; bases not matched to a gene: 6. This CDR3 is 15 amino acids long. The chain's CDR3 is CASSFGVQGAGELFF. The CDR3 nucleotides read TGTGCCAGCAGTTTCGGCGTACAGGGGGCCGGGGAGCTGTTTTTT.

For the CDR3, the DNA is TGTGCCACCAGCAGAGATATGGGAGATACGCAGTATTTT. The encoded protein is CATSRDMGDTQYF. The chain combines TRBV15 with TRBJ2-3, with D uncertain. Germline CDR1 LNHNV, CDR2 YYDKDF (reference sequence). Trimming removed 0 bases at V and 5 bases at J, with 6 bases between. The CDR3 has 13 residues.